The 19 T cell receptor beta chains below come from one sample, sequenced in a study of cytomegalovirus exposure and HLA in healthy donors. The PCR ran on 60 Vbeta and 13 Jbeta primers. Repertoires were generated with immunoSEQ multiplex PCR, while TCRdb's copy carries only in-frame clones and drops some. The sample has 190,000 or so clones, more than 80% seen once. The sample consisted of PBMCs. These receptors were obtained from a boy between 5 and 17 years old in good health and CMV-seronegative.

DNA for the CDR3: TGTGCCAGCTCACCACCGACAGGGGTCTATGGCTACACCTTC. Translating it yields CASSPPTGVYGYTF. The chain joins TRBV18 to TRBJ1-2, with 8 positions matching TRBD1. The CDR3 has 14 residues. Germline-derived CDR1 and CDR2 are KGHSH and LQKENI. Unmatched junction bases numbered 1, after V lost 0 bases and J lost 4 bases.

The J gene is TRBJ2-7, the V gene TRBV11-2, with D tentatively TRBD2 (6 bases). From germline, CDR1 is SGHAT and CDR2 FQNNGV. V lost 5 bases to trimming and J lost 5 bases, with 10 bases between them. The CDR3 consists of 12 residues. CDR3 sequence reads: CASSGGIHEQYF. The CDR3 nucleotides are TGTGCCAGCAGCGGAGGGATCCACGAGCAGTACTTC.

The CDR3 loop reads CASSFTRGYTF. The CDR3 region has the DNA TGTGCCAGTAGTTTTACCAGGGGCTACACCTTC. V gene TRBV19 combines with J gene TRBJ1-2; D unresolved. Germline CDR1 is LNHDA and CDR2 is SQIVND (reference sequence). Trimming pared 5 bases from V and 8 bases from J, leaving 9 bases between. CDR3 length equals 11 residues. The full variable domain, with the rest looked up from reference TRBV19 and TRBJ1-2, is DGGITQSPKYLFRKEGQNVTLSCEQNLNHDAMYWYRQDPGQGLRLIYYSQIVNDFQKGDIAEGYSVSREKKESFPLTVTSAQKNPTAFYLCASSFTRGYTFGSGTRLTVV.

The rearrangement joins TRBV2 to TRBJ2-5, with D possibly matching TRBD2 (7 bases). The V end was cut by 1 base, the J end by 5 bases, with 14 bases between. In germline, CDR1 is SNHLY, CDR2 FYNNEI. This CDR3 is 15 amino acids long. The CDR3 sequence is CASSEGGGHGETQYF. The CDR3, as DNA: TGTGCCAGCAGTGAAGGCGGGGGCCACGGGGAGACCCAGTACTTC.

This chain links TRBV10-3 with TRBJ1-2; 7 nucleotides match TRBD1. Losses at the gene ends were 7 bases for V and 5 bases for J; bases not matched to a gene: 10. The CDR3 sequence is 14 residues long. Germline V gene data show CDR1 as ENHRY and CDR2 as SYGVKD. The CDR3 DNA reads as TGTGCCATCACCATGACAGGGCTTGGGTATGGCTACACCTTC. Translating it yields CAITMTGLGYGYTF.

The V gene is TRBV9, the J gene TRBJ2-1, with D uncertain. CDR3 length equals 17 residues. The germline CDR1 and CDR2 sequences are SGDLS and YYNGEE. Trimming took off 0 bases at V and 0 bases at J, with 13 bases between the two ends. The CDR3: CASSVVINGRSYNEQFF. The CDR3 DNA is TGTGCCAGCAGCGTAGTAATTAATGGCCGCTCCTACAATGAGCAGTTCTTC. Based on the CDR3 plus reference TRBV9 and TRBJ2-1, the full variable domain is DSGVTQTPKHLITATGQRVTLRCSPRSGDLSVYWYQQSLDQGLQFLIQYYNGEERAKGNILERFSAQQFPDLHSELNLSSLELGDSALYFCASSVVINGRSYNEQFFGPGTRLTVL.

This chain uses TRBV30 with TRBJ1-5; TRBD1 aligns across 9 bases. From germline, CDR1 is GTSNPN and CDR2 SVGIG (reference sequence). V was pared by 2 bases and J by 3 bases, with 14 bases of the junction left unmatched. The CDR3 covers 18 residues. In DNA, the CDR3 is TGTGCCTGGAGTCTGGGGTATGGAGGGACAGGGACCAATCAGCCCCAGCATTTT. As protein: CAWSLGYGGTGTNQPQHF.

This CDR3 reads CASSQAAGKVRGEQFF. CDR3 sequence (DNA): TGTGCCAGCAGCCAAGCTGCAGGGAAGGTTCGAGGTGAGCAGTTCTTC. The chain recombines TRBV14 with TRBJ2-1; maybe TRBD1 (5 bases). CDR1 is SGHDN, CDR2 FVKESK, per germline. There are 16 residues in the CDR3. Trimming left V 1 base short and J 9 bases short, with 19 bases between.

V and J are TRBV5-1 and TRBJ2-1; 7 bases are a match to TRBD1. Germline CDR1 SGHRS, CDR2 YFSETQ. This CDR3 comprises 13 residues. With 2 bases clipped from V and 9 bases from J, the junction kept 5 bases outside the gene matches. The CDR3: CASSFPTGAEQFF. The CDR3 coding sequence is TGCGCCAGCAGCTTCCCTACAGGGGCTGAGCAGTTCTTC.

V gene TRBV11-3 combines with J gene TRBJ2-1, with D unclear. V lost 5 bases to trimming and J lost 5 bases, with 7 bases between them. The length of the CDR3 is 12 residues. Per germline, CDR1 SGHNT and CDR2 YENEEA. The CDR3 region is CASSPFDNEQFF. The CDR3, as DNA: TGTGCCAGCAGCCCCTTCGACAATGAGCAGTTCTTC.

This clone was seen only a few times. V is TRBV11-2 and J is TRBJ1-1; D remains ambiguous. Trimming shortened V by 3 bases and J by 1 base, and 12 bases separated the two germline ends. This CDR3 is built from 15 residues. The germline CDR1 and CDR2 sequences are SGHAT and FQNNGV. CDR3 residues: CASSLFVGENTEAFF. The CDR3 nucleotides read TGTGCCAGCAGCTTGTTTGTCGGAGAGAACACTGAAGCTTTCTTT.

The genes are TRBV6-5 and TRBJ1-1; D is undetermined. V was shortened by 0 bases and J by 0 bases, with 8 bases between the two germline ends. There are 15 residues in the CDR3. Germline CDR1 MNHEY, CDR2 SVGAGI. Written as DNA, the CDR3 is TGTGCCAGCAGTTACTCGGGCAGGTTGAACACTGAAGCTTTCTTT. It encodes CASSYSGRLNTEAFF.

V is TRBV5-1 and J is TRBJ2-5; TRBD2 matches 8 bases. CDR3 length: 14 residues. The V and J ends lost 6 bases and 2 bases, in that order; junction bases with no gene match: 6. The V gene's germline CDR1 is SGHRS and CDR2 YFSETQ. The CDR3 loop is CASNPTSGQETQYF. The CDR3 nucleotides read TGCGCCAGCAACCCTACTAGCGGACAAGAGACCCAGTACTTC.

This chain links TRBV6-5 with TRBJ1-1, with D possibly being TRBD1 (5 bases). CDR1 and CDR2 (germline): MNHEY, SVGAGI. The CDR3 sequence is 15 residues long. V lost 5 bases and J lost 0, with 13 bases in between. The CDR3 bases are TGTGCCAGCAGTATGACTAGGACAATGAACACTGAAGCTTTCTTT. It translates to CASSMTRTMNTEAFF.

This clone is classed as medium-sized. V is TRBV4-2 and J is TRBJ2-7, with D perhaps TRBD2 (6 bases). The germline V and J ends were trimmed by 1 base and 6 bases, with 13 bases remaining between them. CDR3 length equals 14 residues. The germline V gene encodes CDR1 LGHNA and CDR2 YNFKEQ. CDR3 residues: CASSQGQLATEQYF. The DNA for the CDR3 is TGTGCCAGCAGCCAAGGCCAACTAGCCACCGAGCAGTACTTC.

V gene TRBV30 combines with J gene TRBJ1-2; no definite D call. In germline, CDR1 is GTSNPN, CDR2 SVGIG (reference sequence). The CDR3 runs to 15 residues. Trimming left V 4 bases short and J 0 bases short, with 15 bases between. The CDR3 protein is CAWIEDGRANYGYTF. The CDR3 DNA reads TGTGCCTGGATTGAGGACGGGAGAGCTAACTATGGCTACACCTTC. Complete variable domain (other parts from reference TRBV30 and TRBJ1-2): SQTIHQWPATLVQPVGSPLSLECTVEGTSNPNLYWYRQAAGRGLQLLFYSVGIGQISSEVPQNLSASRPQDRQFILSSKKLLLSDSGFYLCAWIEDGRANYGYTFGSGTRLTVV.

This clone was found once. This chain links TRBV2 with TRBJ1-2, with TRBD1 as a possible D gene (6 bases). Germline loops: CDR1 SNHLY, CDR2 FYNNEI. With 2 bases removed from V and 7 bases from J, the gap between germline ends came to 8 bases. The CDR3 consists of 12 residues. The CDR3 protein is CASSERGGGYTF. CDR3 DNA sequence: TGTGCCAGCAGTGAAAGGGGGGGTGGCTACACCTTC.

Concerning this clone itself: The junction does not match germline at one end; this may be a read error. The rearrangement joins TRBV15 to TRBJ1-1; D might be TRBD1 (5 bases). The CDR3 has 11 residues. Germline CDR1 is LNHNV and CDR2 is YYDKDF (reference sequence). The CDR3 loop is CAILAGTVAFF. The CDR3, as DNA: TGTGCCATTCTGGCCGGGACTGTAGCTTTCTTT.

V and J are TRBV5-6 and TRBJ1-2; TRBD1 matches 7 bases. The J segment lost 2 bases and the V segment lost 4 bases, leaving 5 bases of the junction unmatched. This CDR3 is built from 14 residues. Germline V lookup: CDR1 SGHDT, CDR2 YYEEEE. The CDR3 DNA follows: TGTGCCAGCAGCCCGACGACAGGGAACTATGGCTACACCTTC. It encodes CASSPTTGNYGYTF.